The 10 T cell receptor beta chains in this list originate from one sample, sequenced in a study of shared T cell receptors in the human thymus. Some clones are missing from TCRdb's copy, which holds only in-frame ones; the method was immunoSEQ multiplex PCR. Here the sample spans hundreds of thousands of clones, 88% being singletons. The same specimen was also included in a second study, on human thymus T cells.

The source material was thymocytes. The receptors shown here come from a boy under three years old with a congenital heart defect.

V gene TRBV6-1 combines with J gene TRBJ2-7, with TRBD2 identical over 7 bases. This CDR3 has 12 residues. The junction had 11 bases not matched to a gene; V was cut back by 5 bases and J by 13 bases. CDR1 and CDR2 (germline): MNHNS, SASEGT. The CDR3 is CASSPRSGNSYF. In DNA form, the CDR3 reads TGTGCCAGCAGTCCTAGGAGCGGGAACTCATACTTC.

Only a few counts were recorded for this clone. The rearrangement uses TRBV7-2 and TRBJ2-1, with 12 bases that match TRBD2. The germline V gene encodes CDR1 SGHTA and CDR2 FQGNSA. CDR3 size: 16 residues. V lost 5 bases and J lost 4; bases outside the gene matches: 6. Here the CDR3 reads CASSPSGTSGYNEQFF. In nucleotides, the CDR3 is TGTGCCAGCAGCCCCTCCGGGACTAGCGGGTACAATGAGCAGTTCTTC.

This clone was counted only a few times. This sequence joins TRBV4-3 and TRBJ1-2; D not resolved. The length of the CDR3 is 15 residues. V lost 1 base, J lost 4 bases, and 13 bases lay in between. CDR1 is LGHNA, CDR2 YSLEER, per germline. DNA for the CDR3: TGCGCCAGCAGCCAAGGGTGCGGGGTGGGCTATGGCTACACCTTC. Translating gives CASSQGCGVGYGYTF.

The chain couples TRBV18 to TRBJ2-7; 16 bases fit TRBD2. The CDR3 covers 17 residues. V shed 3 bases, J shed 2 bases, and the junction held 4 bases outside the gene matches. Per the germline V gene, CDR1 is KGHSH and CDR2 is LQKENI. The CDR3, as DNA: TGTGCCAGCTCACCCCGGGGACTAGCGGGAGGGCCCTACGAGCAGTACTTC. It specifies CASSPRGLAGGPYEQYF.

A single count supports this clone. The rearrangement uses TRBV11-2 and TRBJ2-1; 7 positions match TRBD2. The V gene end was trimmed by 0 bases and the J gene end by 8 bases; junction bases not matched to a gene: 19. CDR3 length: 19 residues. Germline-derived CDR1 and CDR2 are SGHAT and FQNNGV. CDR3 sequence: CASSLDGTMRAPWRDEQFF. The CDR3 DNA is TGTGCCAGCAGCTTAGATGGGACTATGCGGGCGCCGTGGCGCGATGAGCAGTTCTTC.

This clone was seen only once. This sequence joins TRBV5-1 and TRBJ1-4; possible D gene TRBD1, 5 bases. CDR3 length: 15 amino acids. Germline V gene data show CDR1 as SGHRS and CDR2 as YFSETQ. V was pared by 1 base and J by 8 bases, with 15 bases between. Written as DNA, the CDR3 is TGCGCCAGCAGCTTGAGGGGAACGACCCAAGAAAAACTGTTTTTT. Encoded protein: CASSLRGTTQEKLFF.

The chain combines TRBV27 with TRBJ1-2, with D possibly TRBD1 on 5 matching bases. CDR3 length: 15 amino acids. V lost 3 bases and J 4 bases, leaving 15 bases between the germline ends. Germline assignment: CDR1 MNHEY and CDR2 SMNVEV (reference sequence). CDR3 protein: CASSFGSGYTYGYTF. CDR3 DNA sequence: TGTGCCAGCAGTTTTGGGTCAGGGTATACCTATGGCTACACCTTC.

The gene calls are TRBV5-4 and TRBJ2-7, with 10 bases lining up with TRBD2. J was trimmed by 3 bases and V by 3 bases; bases with no gene match: 21. Germline CDR1 SGHNT, CDR2 YYREEE (reference sequence). This CDR3 contains 20 residues. The CDR3 region is CASSSGGRLAGYIGGYEQYF. CDR3 DNA sequence: TGTGCCAGCAGCTCGGGTGGGAGACTAGCGGGTTATATCGGCGGCTACGAGCAGTACTTC.

The gene calls are TRBV18 and TRBJ2-7; D is uncertain. CDR1 KGHSH and CDR2 LQKENI come from the germline V gene. V was trimmed by 3 bases and J by 1 base, leaving 7 bases between them. The CDR3 sequence is 13 residues long. Here the CDR3 DNA reads TGTGCCAGCTCACCTGAGGTTTCCTACGAGCAGTACTTC. Its protein is CASSPEVSYEQYF.

The CDR3, as DNA: TGTGCCAGCAGTGAAAGGCTAGCGGGAGGGGTGCGATATACGCAGTATTTT. This codes for CASSERLAGGVRYTQYF. This rearrangement joins TRBV25-1 to TRBJ2-3, with TRBD2 matching 12 bases. The CDR3 is 17 amino acids. The V segment lost 2 bases and the J segment 7 bases; nucleotides outside the gene matches: 10. The germline V gene encodes CDR1 MGHDK and CDR2 SYGVNS.